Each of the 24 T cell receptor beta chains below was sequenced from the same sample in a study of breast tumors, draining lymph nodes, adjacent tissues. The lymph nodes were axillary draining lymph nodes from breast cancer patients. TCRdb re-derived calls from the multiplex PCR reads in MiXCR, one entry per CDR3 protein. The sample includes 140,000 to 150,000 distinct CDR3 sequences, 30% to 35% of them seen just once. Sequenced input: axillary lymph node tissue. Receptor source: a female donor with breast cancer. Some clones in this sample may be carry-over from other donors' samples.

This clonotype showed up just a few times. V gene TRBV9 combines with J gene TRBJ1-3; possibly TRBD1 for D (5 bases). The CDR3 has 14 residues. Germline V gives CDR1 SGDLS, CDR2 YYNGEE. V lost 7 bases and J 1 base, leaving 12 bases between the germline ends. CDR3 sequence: CASGPGVSGNTIYF. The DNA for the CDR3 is TGTGCCAGCGGACCGGGGGTATCTGGAAACACCATATATTTT.

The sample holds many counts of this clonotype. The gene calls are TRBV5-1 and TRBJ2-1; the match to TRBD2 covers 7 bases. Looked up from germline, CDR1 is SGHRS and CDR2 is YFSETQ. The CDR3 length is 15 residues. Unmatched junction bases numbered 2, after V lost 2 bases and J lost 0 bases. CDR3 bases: TGCGCCAGCAGCTTAGGCGGGGGCTCCTACAATGAGCAGTTCTTC. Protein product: CASSLGGGSYNEQFF.

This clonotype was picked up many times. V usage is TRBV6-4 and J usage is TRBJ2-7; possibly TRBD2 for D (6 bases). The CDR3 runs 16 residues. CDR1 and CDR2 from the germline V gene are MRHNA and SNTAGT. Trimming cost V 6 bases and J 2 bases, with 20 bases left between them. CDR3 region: CASRLIYFREPYEQYF. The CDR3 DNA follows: TGTGCCAGCAGGCTCATCTATTTCCGGGAGCCCTACGAGCAGTACTTC.

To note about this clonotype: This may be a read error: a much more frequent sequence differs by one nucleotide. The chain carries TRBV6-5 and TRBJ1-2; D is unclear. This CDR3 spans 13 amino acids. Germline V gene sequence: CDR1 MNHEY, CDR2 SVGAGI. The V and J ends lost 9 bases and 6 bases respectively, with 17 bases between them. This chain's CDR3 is CASRPAISDGYTF. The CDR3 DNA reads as TGTGCCAGTCGGCCAGCAATATCAGATGGCTACACCTTC.

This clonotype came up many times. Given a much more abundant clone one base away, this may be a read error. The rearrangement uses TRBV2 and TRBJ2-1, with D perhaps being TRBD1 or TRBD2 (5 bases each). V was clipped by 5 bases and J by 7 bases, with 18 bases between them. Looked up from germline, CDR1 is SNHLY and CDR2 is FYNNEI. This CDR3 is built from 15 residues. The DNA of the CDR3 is TGTGCCAGCAGTCAGACGTTAGGGACGAGGAATGAGCAGTTCTTC. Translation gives CASSQTLGTRNEQFF. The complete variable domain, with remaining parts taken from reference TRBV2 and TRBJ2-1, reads EPEVTQTPSHQVTQMGQEVILRCVPISNHLYFYWYRQILGQKVEFLVSFYNNEISEKSEIFDDQFSVERPDGSNFTLKIRSTKLEDSAMYFCASSQTLGTRNEQFFGPGTRLTVL.

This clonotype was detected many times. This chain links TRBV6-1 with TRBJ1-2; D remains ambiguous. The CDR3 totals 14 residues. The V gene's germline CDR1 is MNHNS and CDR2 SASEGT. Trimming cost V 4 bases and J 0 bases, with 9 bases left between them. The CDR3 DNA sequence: TGTGCCAGCAGTGCTGGGCAGACTAACTATGGCTACACCTTC. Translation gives CASSAGQTNYGYTF.

CDR3 sequence reads: CAIGVNPGTDTQYF. CDR3 sequence (DNA): TGTGCCATCGGTGTGAACCCGGGGACAGATACGCAGTATTTT. This chain joins TRBV10-3 and TRBJ2-3; a weak D match, TRBD2 (5 bases). Germline-derived CDR1 and CDR2 are ENHRY and SYGVKD. This CDR3 contains 14 residues. V was shortened by 8 bases and J by 3 bases, with 15 bases between the two germline ends.

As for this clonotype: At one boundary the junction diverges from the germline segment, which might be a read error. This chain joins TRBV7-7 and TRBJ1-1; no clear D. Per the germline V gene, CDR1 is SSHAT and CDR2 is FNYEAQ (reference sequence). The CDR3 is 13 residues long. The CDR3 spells CASSLMMNTEAFF. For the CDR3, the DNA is TGTGCTAGCAGCTTAATGATGAACACTGAAGCTTTCTTT.

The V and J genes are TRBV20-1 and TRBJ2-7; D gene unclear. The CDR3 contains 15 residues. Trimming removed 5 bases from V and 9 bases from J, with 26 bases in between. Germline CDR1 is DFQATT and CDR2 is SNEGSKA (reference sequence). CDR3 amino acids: CSADSRTLSTDTQYV. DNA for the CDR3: TGCAGTGCTGACTCCCGGACGCTTAGCACAGATACGCAGTACGTC.

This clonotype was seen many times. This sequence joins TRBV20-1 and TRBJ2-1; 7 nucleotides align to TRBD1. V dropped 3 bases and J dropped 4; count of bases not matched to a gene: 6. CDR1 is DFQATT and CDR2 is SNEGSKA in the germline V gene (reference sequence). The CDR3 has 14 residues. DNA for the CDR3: TGCAGTGCTAGGCTCCAGGGGGATTACAATGAGCAGTTCTTC. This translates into CSARLQGDYNEQFF.

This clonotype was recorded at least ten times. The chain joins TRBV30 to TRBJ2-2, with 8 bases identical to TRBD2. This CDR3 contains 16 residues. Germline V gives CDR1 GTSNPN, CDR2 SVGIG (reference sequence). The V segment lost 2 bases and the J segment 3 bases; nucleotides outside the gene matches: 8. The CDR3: CAWSWASGPDTGELFF. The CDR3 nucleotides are TGTGCCTGGAGTTGGGCTAGCGGGCCAGACACCGGGGAGCTGTTTTTT.

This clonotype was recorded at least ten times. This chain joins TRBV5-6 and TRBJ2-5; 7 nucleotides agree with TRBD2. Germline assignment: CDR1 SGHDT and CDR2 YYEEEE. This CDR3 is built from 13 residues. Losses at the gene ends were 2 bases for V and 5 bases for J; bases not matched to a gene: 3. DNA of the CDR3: TGTGCCAGCAGCTTCACTAGCGCCGAGACCCAGTACTTC. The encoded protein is CASSFTSAETQYF.

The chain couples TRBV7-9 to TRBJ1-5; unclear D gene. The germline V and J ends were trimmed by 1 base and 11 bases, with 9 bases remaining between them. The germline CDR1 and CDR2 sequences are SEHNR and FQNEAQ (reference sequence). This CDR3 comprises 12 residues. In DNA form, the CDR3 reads TGTGCCAGCAGCTTAGGGTCCGAGACCCAGCATTTT. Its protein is CASSLGSETQHF. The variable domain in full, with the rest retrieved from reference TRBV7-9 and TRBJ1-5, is DTGVSQNPRHKITKRGQNVTFRCDPISEHNRLYWYRQTLGQGPEFLTYFQNEAQLEKSRLLSDRFSAERPKGSFSTLEIQRTEQGDSAMYLCASSLGSETQHFGDGTRLSIL.

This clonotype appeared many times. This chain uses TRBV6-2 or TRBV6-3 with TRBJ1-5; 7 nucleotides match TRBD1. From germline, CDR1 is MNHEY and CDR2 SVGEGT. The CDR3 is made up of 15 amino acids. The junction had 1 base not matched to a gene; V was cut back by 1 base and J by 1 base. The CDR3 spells CASSYWDSSNQPQHF. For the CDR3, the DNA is TGTGCCAGCAGTTACTGGGACAGCAGCAATCAGCCCCAGCATTTT.

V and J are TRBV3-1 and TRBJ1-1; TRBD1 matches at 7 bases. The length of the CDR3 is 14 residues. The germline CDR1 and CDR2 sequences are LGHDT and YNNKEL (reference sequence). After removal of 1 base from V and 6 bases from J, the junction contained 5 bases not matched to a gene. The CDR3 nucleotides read TGTGCCAGCAGCCAAGGTTGGACAGGCTCTGAAGCTTTCTTT. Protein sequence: CASSQGWTGSEAFF.

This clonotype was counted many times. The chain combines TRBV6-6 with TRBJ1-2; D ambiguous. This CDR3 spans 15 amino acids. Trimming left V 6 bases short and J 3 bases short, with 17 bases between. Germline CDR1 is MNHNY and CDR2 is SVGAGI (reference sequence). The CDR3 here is CASSEGSDKHYGYTF. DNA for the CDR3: TGTGCCAGCAGCGAGGGCAGCGATAAACACTATGGCTACACCTTC.

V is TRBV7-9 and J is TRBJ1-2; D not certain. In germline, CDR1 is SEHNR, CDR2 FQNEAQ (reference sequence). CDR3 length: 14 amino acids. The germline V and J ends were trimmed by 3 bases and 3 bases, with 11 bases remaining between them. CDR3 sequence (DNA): TGTGCCAGCAGCTTCCCGGGAGCTTACTATGGCTACACCTTC. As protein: CASSFPGAYYGYTF.

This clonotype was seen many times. CDR3 in amino acids: CASSYSFWSGVSSYNEQFF. The CDR3 bases are TGTGCCAGCAGTTACTCCTTTTGGTCGGGGGTGAGCTCCTACAATGAGCAGTTCTTC. The J gene is TRBJ2-1, the V gene TRBV6-5; tentatively, D is TRBD2 (6 bases). The CDR3 has 19 residues. V lost 0 bases, J lost 0 bases, and 18 bases lay in between. Germline V gene lookup returns CDR1 MNHEY and CDR2 SVGAGI.

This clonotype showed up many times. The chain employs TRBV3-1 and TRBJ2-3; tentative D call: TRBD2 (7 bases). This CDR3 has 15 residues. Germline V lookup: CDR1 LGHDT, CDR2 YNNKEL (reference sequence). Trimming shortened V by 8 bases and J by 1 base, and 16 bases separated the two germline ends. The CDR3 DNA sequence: TGTGCCAGCGGAGGGGGGGGTCTAGGCACAGATACGCAGTATTTT. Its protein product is CASGGGGLGTDTQYF.

The CDR3 coding sequence is TGCAGTGCTAGAGACCCAGGGACAGGGGGCGCTAATGAAAAACTGTTTTTT. Its translation is CSARDPGTGGANEKLFF. The chain has TRBV20-1 and TRBJ1-4, with 12 bases fitting TRBD1. CDR1 is DFQATT and CDR2 is SNEGSKA in the germline V gene (reference sequence). J lost 3 bases, V lost 0 bases, and 5 bases had no gene match. This CDR3 spans 17 amino acids.

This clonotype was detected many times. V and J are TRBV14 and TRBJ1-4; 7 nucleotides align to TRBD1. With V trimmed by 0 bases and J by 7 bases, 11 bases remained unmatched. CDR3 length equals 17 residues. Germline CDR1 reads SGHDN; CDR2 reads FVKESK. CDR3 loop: CASSQDAIDRVGEKLFF. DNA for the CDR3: TGTGCCAGCAGCCAAGATGCCATCGACAGGGTTGGTGAAAAACTGTTTTTT.

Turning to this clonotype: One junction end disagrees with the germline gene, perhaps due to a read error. The CDR3: CASIGVGDTQYF. In DNA, the CDR3 is TGCGCCAGTATAGGGGTAGGAGATACGCAGTATTTT. V gene TRBV19 combines with J gene TRBJ2-3; D possibly corresponds to TRBD1 (5 bases). CDR1 and CDR2 from the germline V gene are LNHDA and SQIVND (reference sequence). The CDR3 sequence is 12 residues long.

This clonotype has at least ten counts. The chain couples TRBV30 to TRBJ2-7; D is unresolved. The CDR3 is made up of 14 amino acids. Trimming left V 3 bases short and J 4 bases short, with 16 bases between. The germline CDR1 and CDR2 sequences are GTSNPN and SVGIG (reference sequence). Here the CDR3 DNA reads TGTGCCTGGAGCGTCGGATACAGTACTTACGAGCAGTACTTC. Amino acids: CAWSVGYSTYEQYF. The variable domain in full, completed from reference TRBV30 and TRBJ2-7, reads SQTIHQWPATLVQPVGSPLSLECTVEGTSNPNLYWYRQAAGRGLQLLFYSVGIGQISSEVPQNLSASRPQDRQFILSSKKLLLSDSGFYLCAWSVGYSTYEQYFGPGTRLTVT.

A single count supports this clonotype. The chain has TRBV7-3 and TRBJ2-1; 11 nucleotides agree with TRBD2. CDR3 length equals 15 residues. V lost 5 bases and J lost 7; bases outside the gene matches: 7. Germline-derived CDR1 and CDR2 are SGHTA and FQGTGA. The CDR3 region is CASSEVAGGQNEQFF. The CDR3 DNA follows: TGTGCCAGCAGCGAAGTAGCGGGGGGGCAGAATGAGCAGTTCTTC.